This TCR beta chain emerged from a study of neurological immune-mediated disorders. Study findings and constraints: Repertoires from 18 of 34 multiple sclerosis patients grouped phylogenetically into a related-CDR3 cluster, suggesting a possible signature.

This clonotype showed up many times. Its matching antigen is unknown. The CDR3 is 14 residues long. V shed 6 bases and J 8 bases; nucleotides not matched to a gene: 12. Per germline, CDR1 SQVTM and CDR2 ANQGSEA. 5'RACE with 10-nucleotide random UMIs produced the cDNA. TCRdb analysed the 5' RACE reads with MiXCR anew, one entry per CDR3 protein. The sample contains about 62,000 distinct CDR3 sequences, 3.5% to 4.5% of which appear only once. This chain connects TRBV29-1 to TRBJ2-1, with 8 bases matching TRBD2. Sequenced input: PBMCs. The TCR comes from a woman aged 50 to 60 with multiple sclerosis. CDR3 DNA sequence: TGCAGCGTCCCCCGGACGGGAGGGGAGTATGAGCAGTTCTTC. Translation gives CSVPRTGGEYEQFF.